This TCR beta chain was captured in a study of T cell responses to AZD1222 COVID-19 vaccine. This CDR3 has 17 residues. Unmatched junction bases numbered 9, after V lost 1 base and J lost 6 bases. The germline gives CDR1 SGHRS, CDR2 YFSETQ. Some clones are missing from TCRdb's copy, which holds only in-frame ones; the method was immunoSEQ multiplex PCR. The sample lists roughly 100,000 clones, around 80% occurring once. The chain combines TRBV5-1 with TRBJ2-1; 11 nucleotides line up with TRBD2. The sequence derives from an adult in good health. The source material was peripheral blood, sampled on day 0 of AZD1222 vaccination. The CDR3 reads CASSLNVAGGPGNEQFF. CDR3 nucleotide sequence: TGCGCCAGCAGCTTGAACGTAGCGGGGGGGCCGGGCAATGAGCAGTTCTTC. The whole variable domain, remainder taken from reference TRBV5-1 and TRBJ2-1, is KAGVTQTPRYLIKTRGQQVTLSCSPISGHRSVSWYQQTPGQGLQFLFEYFSETQRNKGNFPGRFSGRQFSNSRSEMNVSTLELGDSALYLCASSLNVAGGPGNEQFFGPGTRLTVL.